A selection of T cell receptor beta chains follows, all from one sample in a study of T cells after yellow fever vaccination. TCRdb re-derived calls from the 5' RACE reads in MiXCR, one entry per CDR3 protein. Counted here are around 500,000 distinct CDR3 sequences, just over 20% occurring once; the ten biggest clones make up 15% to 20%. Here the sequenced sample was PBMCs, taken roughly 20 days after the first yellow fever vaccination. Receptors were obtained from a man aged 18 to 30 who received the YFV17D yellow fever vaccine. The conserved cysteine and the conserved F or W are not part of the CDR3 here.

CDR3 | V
ASSLSGSSYNEQF | TRBV7-2
ASGFPGQGPNEQF | TRBV12-5
ASSHDRGRMGEQF | TRBV7-9
SWDRGRETQY | TRBV29-1
ASSGQGGGEKLF | TRBV9
ASSHGTANYGYT | TRBV6-5
ASSSTGNNEQF | TRBV7-6
ASRGLAGLQF | TRBV27
ASSPELAGENNEQF | TRBV4-3
SARDRNSHSNQPQH | TRBV20-1
SARRHLQGYEQY | TRBV20-1
SAPTGGYGYT | TRBV20-1
SAGVVTSTDTQY | TRBV20-1
ASSPGDRPFNTEAF | TRBV5-1
ASSPRPGKNIQY | TRBV4-3
ASSLDWGARGYT | TRBV7-2
ASSFWGSDTEAF | TRBV12-3/TRBV12-4
ASRPTGTQETQY | TRBV12-3/TRBV12-4
ARGLAGEVGYEQY | TRBV10-2
ASSFSGGPYGYT | TRBV27
ASRIVVVDSPLH | TRBV2
ASSFGQGAANEQY | TRBV5-4
ASSLGTGLLNYGYT | TRBV7-2
ASSLRRASGNTIY | TRBV5-4
ASRPPGLAYEQY | TRBV5-6
ASAPDSNYGYT | TRBV2
ASSLGSEKLF | TRBV5-1
ASSATGKREKLF | TRBV12-3/TRBV12-4
ASSLVGDRTGELF | TRBV12-3/TRBV12-4
ASSLLGRYNEQF | TRBV7-9
ASSLVASGGYEQY | TRBV7-2
ASSPYIAGGTKTQY | TRBV5-4
ASSLGVENTEAF | TRBV7-9
ASSLDRGQGTEAF | TRBV5-1
ASSYPGQGHEQY | TRBV6-2/TRBV6-3
ASSLADRGLNTQY | TRBV7-2
ARPGTAPSEQY | TRBV21-1
ASSSLGGKGTEAF | TRBV23-1
ASSQGLVGNTIY | TRBV4-3
ASSPVVLGQPQH | TRBV12-3/TRBV12-4
ASSGEDSGVSGGYT | TRBV19
ASAQVYTDTQY | TRBV19
ASSRQGGGTDTQY | TRBV2
ASSPPGQKNEKLF | TRBV18
ASSLQGQGIQY | TRBV6-6
ASSSGYGYT | TRBV28
ASSLKMPPGSTSTDTQY | TRBV4-1
ASSMSHNPYEQY | TRBV19